These T cell receptor beta chains were read from a single sample in a study of T-cell memory formation after mild COVID-19. TCRdb passed the 5' RACE reads through MiXCR, listing each CDR3 protein once. The sample has some 100,000 distinct CDR3 sequences, 11% seen once. Source material: PBMCs or a T cell subset sorted from them (not recorded which). These receptors were taken from a young man who had mild COVID-19 (a few samples of this study predate the infection). Cell type and time point are not known. The CDR3 runs from the conserved cysteine through the conserved F or W. D genes are given only for firm matches. Some rows have no size entry. The others give once, few or many, or a class for an expanded clone.

d_call: .
j_call: TRBJ2-2
v_call: TRBV7-9
clone_size: many
cdr3_aa: CASSSLQGTGELFF
cdr3_nt: TGTGCCAGCAGCTCGCTACAGGGAACCGGGGAGCTGTTTTTT

d_call: .
j_call: TRBJ2-1
v_call: TRBV12-3/TRBV12-4
clone_size: .
cdr3_aa: CASSLERVLNEQFF
cdr3_nt: TGTGCCAGCAGTTTAGAACGGGTCTTAAATGAGCAGTTCTTC

d_call: .
j_call: TRBJ2-5
v_call: TRBV12-3/TRBV12-4
clone_size: few
cdr3_aa: CASSSLRGQETQYF
cdr3_nt: TGTGCCAGCAGTTCCTTGAGGGGCCAAGAGACCCAGTACTTC

d_call: .
j_call: TRBJ1-3
v_call: TRBV15
clone_size: .
cdr3_aa: CATSRSTGHFSGNTIYF
cdr3_nt: TGTGCCACCAGCAGAAGCACAGGACACTTCTCTGGAAACACCATATATTTT

d_call: .
j_call: TRBJ2-1
v_call: TRBV5-6
clone_size: .
cdr3_aa: CASSFIAREQFF
cdr3_nt: TGTGCCAGCAGCTTTATCGCCCGCGAGCAGTTCTTC

d_call: .
j_call: TRBJ2-1
v_call: TRBV6-5
clone_size: few
cdr3_aa: CASSYLPPRHNEQFF
cdr3_nt: TGTGCCAGCAGTTACCTCCCCCCTAGACACAATGAGCAGTTCTTC

d_call: .
j_call: TRBJ1-3
v_call: TRBV6-1
clone_size: few
cdr3_aa: CASSETGDSGNTIYF
cdr3_nt: TGTGCCAGCAGTGAAACGGGGGACTCTGGAAACACCATATATTTT

d_call: .
j_call: TRBJ2-2
v_call: TRBV7-9
clone_size: few
cdr3_aa: CASSSSRDTGELFF
cdr3_nt: TGTGCCAGCAGCTCTAGTCGGGACACCGGGGAGCTGTTTTTT

d_call: .
j_call: TRBJ2-7
v_call: TRBV7-9
clone_size: .
cdr3_aa: CASSAPTSYEQYF
cdr3_nt: TGTGCCAGCAGCGCTCCTACTAGCTACGAGCAGTACTTC

d_call: .
j_call: TRBJ1-1
v_call: TRBV18
clone_size: .
cdr3_aa: CASSPPQGVNTEAFF
cdr3_nt: TGTGCCAGCTCACCCCCTCAGGGAGTGAACACTGAAGCTTTCTTT

d_call: .
j_call: TRBJ2-5
v_call: TRBV18
clone_size: many
cdr3_aa: CASRSLRETQYF
cdr3_nt: TGCGCCAGCAGGTCGTTGCGGGAGACCCAGTACTTC

d_call: .
j_call: TRBJ2-5
v_call: TRBV7-8
clone_size: many
cdr3_aa: CASSSRPGGTQYF
cdr3_nt: TGTGCCAGCAGCTCGAGGCCTGGTGGGACCCAGTACTTC

d_call: .
j_call: TRBJ1-2
v_call: TRBV25-1
clone_size: few
cdr3_aa: CASSEGYRPYGYTF
cdr3_nt: TGTGCCAGCAGTGAAGGTTACAGGCCCTATGGCTACACCTTC

d_call: .
j_call: TRBJ2-3
v_call: TRBV20-1
clone_size: .
cdr3_aa: CSARGFRDSTDTQYF
cdr3_nt: TGCAGTGCTAGAGGATTCCGGGACAGCACAGATACGCAGTATTTT

d_call: .
j_call: TRBJ2-1
v_call: TRBV29-1
clone_size: many
cdr3_aa: CSVDIGYEQFF
cdr3_nt: TGCAGCGTTGATATTGGTTATGAGCAGTTCTTC

d_call: .
j_call: TRBJ1-4
v_call: TRBV4-1
clone_size: .
cdr3_aa: CASSPRWTVNEKLFF
cdr3_nt: TGCGCCAGCAGCCCTCGTTGGACAGTGAATGAAAAACTGTTTTTT